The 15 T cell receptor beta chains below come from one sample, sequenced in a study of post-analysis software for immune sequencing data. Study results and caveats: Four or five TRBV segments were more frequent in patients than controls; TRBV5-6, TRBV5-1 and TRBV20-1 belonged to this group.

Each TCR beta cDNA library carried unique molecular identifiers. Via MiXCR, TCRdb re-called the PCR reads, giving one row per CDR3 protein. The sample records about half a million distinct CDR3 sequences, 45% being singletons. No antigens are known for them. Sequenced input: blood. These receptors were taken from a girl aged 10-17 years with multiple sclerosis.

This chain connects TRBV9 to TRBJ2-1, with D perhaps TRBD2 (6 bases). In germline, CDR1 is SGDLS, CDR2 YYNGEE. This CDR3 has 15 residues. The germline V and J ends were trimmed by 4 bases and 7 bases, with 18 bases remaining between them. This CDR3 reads CASSPSREPGNEQFF. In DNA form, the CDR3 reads TGTGCCAGCAGCCCCTCCCGGGAGCCGGGGAATGAGCAGTTCTTC.

DNA of the CDR3: TGTGCCAGCAGCTTAGTTGGGGAGCACTACGAGCAGTACTTC. It translates to CASSLVGEHYEQYF. The chain uses TRBV7-2 and TRBJ2-7; D possibly corresponds to TRBD2 (5 bases). CDR1 is SGHTA and CDR2 is FQGNSA in the germline V gene. This CDR3 comprises 14 residues. V gave up 1 base and J gave up 3 bases, with 10 bases separating them.

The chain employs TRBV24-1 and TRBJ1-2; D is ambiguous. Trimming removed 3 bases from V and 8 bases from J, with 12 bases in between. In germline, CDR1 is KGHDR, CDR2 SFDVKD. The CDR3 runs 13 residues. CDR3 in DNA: TGTGCCACCAGTGATCAGACGGTAGCGGGCTACACCTTC. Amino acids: CATSDQTVAGYTF.

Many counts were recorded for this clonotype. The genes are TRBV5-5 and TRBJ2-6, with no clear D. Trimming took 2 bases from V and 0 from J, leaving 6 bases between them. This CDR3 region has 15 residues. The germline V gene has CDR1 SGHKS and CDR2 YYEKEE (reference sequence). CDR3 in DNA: TGTGCCAGCAGCTTAACAGACTCTGGGGCCAACGTCCTGACTTTC. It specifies CASSLTDSGANVLTF.

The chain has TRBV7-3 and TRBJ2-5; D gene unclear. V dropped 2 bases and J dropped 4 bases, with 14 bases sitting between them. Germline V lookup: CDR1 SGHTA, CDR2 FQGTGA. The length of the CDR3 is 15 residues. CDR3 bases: TGTGCCAGCAGCTTATTCGGCACCCAAGGAGAGACCCAGTACTTC. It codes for CASSLFGTQGETQYF.

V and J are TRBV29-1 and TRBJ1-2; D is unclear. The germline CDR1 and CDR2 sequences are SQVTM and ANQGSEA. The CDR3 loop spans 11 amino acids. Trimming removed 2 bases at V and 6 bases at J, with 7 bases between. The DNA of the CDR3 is TGCAGCGTTGAACAACGGAATGGCTACACCTTC. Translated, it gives CSVEQRNGYTF.

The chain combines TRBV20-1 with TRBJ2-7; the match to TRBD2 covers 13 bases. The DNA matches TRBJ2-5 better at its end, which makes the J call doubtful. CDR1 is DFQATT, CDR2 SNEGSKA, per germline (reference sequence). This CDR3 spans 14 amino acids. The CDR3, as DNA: TGCAGTGCGGGGACTAGCGGGATTGGAGAGACCCAGTACTTC. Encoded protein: CSAGTSGIGETQYF.

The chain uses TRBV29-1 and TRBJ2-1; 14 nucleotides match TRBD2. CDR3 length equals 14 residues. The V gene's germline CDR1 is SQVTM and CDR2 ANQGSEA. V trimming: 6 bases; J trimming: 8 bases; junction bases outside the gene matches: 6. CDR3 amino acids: CSVKGLAGVYEQFF. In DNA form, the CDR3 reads TGCAGCGTAAAGGGACTAGCGGGAGTCTATGAGCAGTTCTTC.

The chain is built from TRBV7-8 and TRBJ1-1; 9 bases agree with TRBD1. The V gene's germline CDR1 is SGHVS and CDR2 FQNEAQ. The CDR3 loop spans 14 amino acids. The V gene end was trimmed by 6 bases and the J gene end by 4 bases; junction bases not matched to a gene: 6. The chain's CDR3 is CASSWDRASTEAFF. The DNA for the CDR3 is TGTGCCAGCAGTTGGGACAGGGCGAGCACTGAAGCTTTCTTT.

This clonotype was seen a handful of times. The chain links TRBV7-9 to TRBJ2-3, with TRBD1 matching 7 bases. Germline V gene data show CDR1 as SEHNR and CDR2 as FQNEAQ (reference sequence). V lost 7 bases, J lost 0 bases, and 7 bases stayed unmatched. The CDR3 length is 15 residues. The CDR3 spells CASNEGQESTDTQYF. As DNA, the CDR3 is TGTGCCAGCAACGAAGGACAGGAAAGCACAGATACGCAGTATTTT.

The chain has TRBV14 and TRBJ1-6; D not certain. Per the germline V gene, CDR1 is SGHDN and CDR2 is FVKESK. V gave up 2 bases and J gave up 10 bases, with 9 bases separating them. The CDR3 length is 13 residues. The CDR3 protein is CASSQRKESPLHF. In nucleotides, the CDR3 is TGTGCCAGCAGCCAAAGGAAAGAATCACCCCTCCACTTT.

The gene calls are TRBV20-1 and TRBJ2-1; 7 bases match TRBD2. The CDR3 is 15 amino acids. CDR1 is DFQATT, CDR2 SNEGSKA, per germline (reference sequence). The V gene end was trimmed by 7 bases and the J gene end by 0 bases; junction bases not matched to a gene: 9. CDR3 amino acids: CSVLLLASSYNEQFF. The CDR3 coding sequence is TGCAGTGTCCTACTACTAGCGAGCTCCTACAATGAGCAGTTCTTC.

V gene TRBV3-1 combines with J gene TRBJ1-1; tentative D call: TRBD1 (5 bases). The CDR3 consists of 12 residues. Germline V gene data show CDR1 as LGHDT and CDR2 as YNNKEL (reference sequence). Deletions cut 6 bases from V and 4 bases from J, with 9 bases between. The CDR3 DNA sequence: TGTGCCAGCAGTGTGCAGGGCACTGAAGCTTTCTTT. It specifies CASSVQGTEAFF.

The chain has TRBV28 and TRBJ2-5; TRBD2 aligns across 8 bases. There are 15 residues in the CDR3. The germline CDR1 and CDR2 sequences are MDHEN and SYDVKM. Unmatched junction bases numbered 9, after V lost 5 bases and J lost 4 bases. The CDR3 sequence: CASSPGGSGGETQYF. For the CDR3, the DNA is TGTGCCAGCAGTCCCGGAGGAAGCGGGGGAGAGACCCAGTACTTC. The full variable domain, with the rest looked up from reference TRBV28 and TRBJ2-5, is DVKVTQSSRYLVKRTGEKVFLECVQDMDHENMFWYRQDPGLGLRLIYFSYDVKMKEKGDIPEGYSVSREKKERFSLILESASTNQTSMYLCASSPGGSGGETQYFGPGTRLLVL.

This CDR3 is CASSKGRVHNEQFF. The CDR3, as DNA: TGCGCCAGCAGCAAAGGGCGGGTTCACAATGAGCAGTTCTTC. The chain is built from TRBV5-1 and TRBJ2-1, with D tentatively TRBD2 (5 bases). V lost 4 bases to trimming and J lost 5 bases, with 13 bases between them. Germline CDR1 is SGHRS and CDR2 is YFSETQ. The CDR3 runs to 14 residues.